This TCR beta chain was sequenced during a study of blood T cells in healthy people across ages. This clonotype was seen only a few times. Germline CDR1 MNHEY, CDR2 SVGEGT. The CDR3 runs 16 residues. V gave up 6 bases and J gave up 7 bases, with 22 bases separating them. Through a sample-barcoded 5' primer and a J-beta primer mix, a second PCR was run for roughly 6 to 11 cycles. One entry per CDR3 protein, called by TCRdb with MiXCR from the 5' RACE reads. This repertoire shows 540,000 or so distinct CDR3 sequences, 40% to 55% found once; its top ten account for 20% to 25%. This chain links TRBV6-2 or TRBV6-3 with TRBJ1-5, with a tentative D call TRBD1 (5 bases). The TCR originated in an older man in good health. The sequenced sample was blood. This chain's CDR3 is CASSRGTSLIGQPQHF. The CDR3 DNA sequence: TGTGCCAGCAGCCGCGGGACGTCACTTATTGGGCAGCCCCAGCATTTT.